Listed below are T cell receptor beta chains from one sample, sequenced in a study of T-cell memory formation after mild COVID-19. TCRdb called the 5' RACE reads again in MiXCR, with one record for every CDR3 protein. The sample consists of some 130,000 distinct CDR3 sequences, roughly 6% of them appearing once. Sequenced material: PBMCs or a T cell subset sorted from them (not recorded which). The receptors stem from an adult woman who had mild COVID-19 (a few samples of this study predate the infection). Cell type and time point are not known. Each CDR3 is given with its conserved first and last residue. Clone size is shown for a subset of rows, as once, few, many or a class of expanded clone.

v_gene: TRBV20-1; abundance: .; j_gene: TRBJ2-2; CDR3aa: CSARLAGNTGELFF
v_gene: TRBV20-1; abundance: .; j_gene: TRBJ2-3; CDR3aa: CSAREWRTPTDTQYF
v_gene: TRBV7-8; abundance: many; j_gene: TRBJ2-5; CDR3aa: CASSPSLEATQYF
v_gene: TRBV20-1; abundance: many; j_gene: TRBJ2-3; CDR3aa: CSASPVGGTTDTQYF
v_gene: TRBV6-5; abundance: .; j_gene: TRBJ2-7; CDR3aa: CASSPIPPGRHISYEQYF
v_gene: TRBV10-3; abundance: many; j_gene: TRBJ1-1; CDR3aa: CATQTGTSTEAFF
v_gene: TRBV5-1; abundance: many; j_gene: TRBJ1-4; CDR3aa: CASSLGQVDEKLFF
v_gene: TRBV5-1; abundance: few; j_gene: TRBJ1-2; CDR3aa: CASSNPGQGGGYTF
v_gene: TRBV5-5; abundance: few; j_gene: TRBJ1-2; CDR3aa: CASSSRTDANYGYTF
v_gene: TRBV7-8; abundance: many; j_gene: TRBJ2-2; CDR3aa: CASSSQTGGNTGELFF
v_gene: TRBV7-2; abundance: .; j_gene: TRBJ1-2; CDR3aa: CASSTGQGGGYGYTF
v_gene: TRBV11-2; abundance: .; j_gene: TRBJ2-3; CDR3aa: CASSLLQGARDTQYF
v_gene: TRBV29-1; abundance: .; j_gene: TRBJ2-1; CDR3aa: CSVEDLYRNYNEQFF
v_gene: TRBV5-1; abundance: few; j_gene: TRBJ1-1; CDR3aa: CASSLDSSGGTEAFF
v_gene: TRBV6-6; abundance: few; j_gene: TRBJ2-2; CDR3aa: CASSSTGGGNTGELFF
v_gene: TRBV7-9; abundance: many; j_gene: TRBJ2-3; CDR3aa: CASSLRAGSSTDTQYF
v_gene: TRBV7-2; abundance: many; j_gene: TRBJ2-1; CDR3aa: CASRGLAGGPNEQFF
v_gene: TRBV9; abundance: .; j_gene: TRBJ2-2; CDR3aa: CASSPHTGELFF
v_gene: TRBV12-3/TRBV12-4; abundance: .; j_gene: TRBJ1-1; CDR3aa: CASSFLPTGGHTEAFF
v_gene: TRBV7-2; abundance: many; j_gene: TRBJ1-1; CDR3aa: CASSLPQRTEAFF
v_gene: TRBV12-3/TRBV12-4; abundance: many; j_gene: TRBJ2-7; CDR3aa: CASSPPDRFYEQYF
v_gene: TRBV20-1; abundance: few; j_gene: TRBJ2-1; CDR3aa: CSASLDEQFF
v_gene: TRBV5-1; abundance: .; j_gene: TRBJ2-7; CDR3aa: CASSLSSTGLFKEQYF
v_gene: TRBV20-1; abundance: many; j_gene: TRBJ1-4; CDR3aa: CSARDRQDLF
v_gene: TRBV7-2; abundance: many; j_gene: TRBJ2-1; CDR3aa: CASSFSSYNEQFF
v_gene: TRBV5-1; abundance: .; j_gene: TRBJ2-5; CDR3aa: CASSLNKPTQETQYF
v_gene: TRBV6-5; abundance: many; j_gene: TRBJ2-7; CDR3aa: CASSSLGTSGTQQYF
v_gene: TRBV4-2; abundance: few; j_gene: TRBJ2-3; CDR3aa: CASSQDNSGTTDTQYF
v_gene: TRBV2; abundance: few; j_gene: TRBJ2-1; CDR3aa: CASNSGAGGNEQFF
v_gene: TRBV14; abundance: .; j_gene: TRBJ2-7; CDR3aa: CASSLRTVAYEQYF
v_gene: TRBV11-3; abundance: few; j_gene: TRBJ2-1; CDR3aa: CASSFSDSYNEQFF
v_gene: TRBV29-1; abundance: many; j_gene: TRBJ2-3; CDR3aa: CSVTSGSTPGDTQYF
v_gene: TRBV18; abundance: .; j_gene: TRBJ1-6; CDR3aa: CASFLGQGNSPLHF
v_gene: TRBV14; abundance: many; j_gene: TRBJ2-7; CDR3aa: CASSQFTGTPRSEQYF
v_gene: TRBV24-1; abundance: .; j_gene: TRBJ2-7; CDR3aa: CATSDWAGGRDEQYF
v_gene: TRBV29-1; abundance: many; j_gene: TRBJ2-7; CDR3aa: CSVVLQGSRSYEQYF
v_gene: TRBV29-1; abundance: .; j_gene: TRBJ1-2; CDR3aa: CSVDSRGWYGYTF
v_gene: TRBV15; abundance: .; j_gene: TRBJ2-1; CDR3aa: CATSRRGIPWGNEQFF
v_gene: TRBV7-2; abundance: .; j_gene: TRBJ1-4; CDR3aa: CASSSRTGTNEKLFF
v_gene: TRBV6-6; abundance: few; j_gene: TRBJ2-3; CDR3aa: CASSYGVYRGQLTDTQYF
v_gene: TRBV12-3/TRBV12-4; abundance: .; j_gene: TRBJ2-4; CDR3aa: CASSFVKNIQYF
v_gene: TRBV6-5; abundance: many; j_gene: TRBJ2-1; CDR3aa: CASSPGEEQFF
v_gene: TRBV11-1; abundance: few; j_gene: TRBJ2-4; CDR3aa: CASSLGDRGNIQYF
v_gene: TRBV6-6; abundance: few; j_gene: TRBJ1-1; CDR3aa: CASRRDRDMNTEAFF
v_gene: TRBV7-9; abundance: once; j_gene: TRBJ2-7; CDR3aa: CASSGKQIYEQYF
v_gene: TRBV9; abundance: many; j_gene: TRBJ2-2; CDR3aa: CASSVQRGNTGELFF
v_gene: TRBV10-3; abundance: few; j_gene: TRBJ1-5; CDR3aa: CAISESRGRGMGNQPQHF
v_gene: TRBV12-3/TRBV12-4; abundance: many; j_gene: TRBJ2-3; CDR3aa: CASRASGSHPDTQYF
v_gene: TRBV29-1; abundance: .; j_gene: TRBJ1-4; CDR3aa: CSVRQGATNEKLFF
v_gene: TRBV30; abundance: few; j_gene: TRBJ2-1; CDR3aa: CAWSGGQLNNEQFF